This note documents a single T cell receptor (beta chain) sequence. The table lists this clone with a count of one. Its target antigen remains unknown. Base qualities are not at hand, and no much larger clone is one base apart. Trimming takes 4 bases off V and 1 base off J; junction bases not matched to a gene: 4. CDR1 SGHRS and CDR2 YFSETQ were looked up in the germline V gene. The CDR3 contains 14 residues, cysteine and phenylalanine counted. CDR3 DNA is the only sequence kept; it has 42 bases, read in frame from the first base. This sample was included in a study of shared clonotypes between healthy human individuals (dated by TCRdb to the early 2020s). At the level of the whole study: Three men and two women, aged 18 to 49 years, made up the cohort. For each donor, CD4 naive and CD4 memory were each run on three plates, CD8 naive on two plates, and CD8 memory on one plate. To estimate repertoire size and how much clonotype sharing occurs between individuals, the study deeply sequenced the blood TCR repertoires of several healthy adults. To increase sequencing depth and limit assay-specific biases, different laboratories used diverse techniques to prepare libraries and sequence TCR repertoires. Each donor's leukapheresis produced roughly between about 0.85 and 10 billion PBMCs.

Donors were healthy HIV-negative adults with no recently reported acute infections or vaccinations. Every donor was a Caucasian adult living in Nashville, Tennessee, USA. CD4+ T cells were enriched by magnetic negative selection; naive cells were then positively selected on CD45RA, and the negative fraction formed the memory subset. After blood collection by leukapheresis, PBMCs were isolated using Ficoll-Histopaque density gradient centrifugation and then cryopreserved in the vapor phase of liquid nitrogen. Analytical flow cytometry was used to check the purity and quantity of every magnetically sorted T cell population. Genomic DNA was isolated from every sorted fraction and measured by UV absorbance on a Nanodrop 2000c. Broad study findings and their caveats: Because the study included only a small number of donors, the genetic and exposure-history diversity represented was limited. Sampling was limited to blood, and TCR repertoires in tissue likely differ from TCR repertoires in blood. Estimated clonotype richness was generally larger for naive than for memory subsets. Rarefaction of sorted-subset datasets indicated incomplete sequencing despite the large sequencing depth. Compared with non-shared clonotypes, the clonotypes found in all four sorted-subset donors had higher generation probabilities. Sharing across a few donors was observed for 5% to 6.5% of naive CD4, 3.5% of naive CD8, about 2.3% of memory CD4, and less than 0.45% of memory CD8 clonotypes. Based on pairwise subsampling, the degree of clonotype sharing among donors was expected to be affected by sequencing depth.

TCR CDR3 regions were amplified from genomic DNA by multiplex PCR using the deep immunoSEQ assay. Extracted genomic DNA from each cell subset was spread evenly across all wells of several immunoSEQ 96-well plates, with each plate serving as a replicate. Each replicate PCR for sorted subsets received around 0.2 ug genomic DNA, equal to about 30,000 T cell genomes. The purified libraries were quantified using a Qubit 3.0 fluorometer, sized with a Bioanalyzer 2100, and then quantified again using the KAPA Library Quantification kit. Every immunoSEQ 96-well plate was sequenced on a dedicated single-read 150-cycle Illumina NextSeq 550 flow cell. In the original analysis: Because only junctional sequences without quality scores were contained in the immunoSEQ output, filtering matching that applied to full-length reads could not be performed. Sequences were annotated with PyIR, a Python wrapper for IgBLAST v1.9, using IMGT germline references to assign V/J genes and CDR3. Reads were filtered out if the reads had weak V/J assignments (E-value above 1e-6), no CDR3, stop codons, out-of-frame junctions, or ambiguous translated residues. V3J clonotypes were defined as sequences sharing the same inferred V gene, J gene, and CDR3 amino acid sequence. To compute the percentage overlap between repertoires, the number of shared unique clonotypes was divided by the size of the smaller repertoire. RTK rarefaction, the Chao1 estimator, and Recon v2.1 estimates of unobserved clonotypes were used to assess repertoire richness. For all TCRbeta clonotypes obtained by the gDNA method from several donors, generation probabilities were computed with OLGA. Not all clones reach the TCRdb copy of this immuneACCESS table, which keeps in-frame sequences only. Checked studies attribute under half of the gap to unresolved V genes and leave the rest unexplained. D and trimming were read from the DNA, whereas the V and J calls and clone size are those reported in that table. The sample table shows about 1.5 million clones, and around 98% are seen once. Of the sample, about 0.45% falls within the top ten clones.

In this chain, TRBV5-1 is recombined with TRBJ2-7, and 8 bases in between align with TRBD1. This receptor was obtained from a man aged 25 to 40 in good health. The specimen sequenced was naive CD4+ T cells sorted from blood. The sample's cell subset or site label is to be understood as: CD45RA+ positively selected. CDR3 reads: CASSITGGSYEQYF. In nucleotide form, the sequence is TGCGCCAGCAGCATCACAGGGGGTTCCTACGAGCAGTACTTC.